This T cell receptor beta chain was recovered during a study of a mutant IDH1 vaccine in newly diagnosed glioma (dated by TCRdb to the early 2020s). For context, the study as a whole: The approximately 29 treated patients were roughly 62% male and about 38% female, with a mean age of roughly 40 years. Longitudinal TCRB deep sequencing was performed for around 23 treated patients wherever samples were available for exploratory analyses. Six visits were used for peripheral blood collection: V03 (baseline), V05, V07, V10, V12 and V13. Prior to enrollment, patients had been given standard therapy consisting of radiotherapy alone, temozolomide alone, or radiochemotherapy with temozolomide, with the combination given to most patients.

General conclusions and limits of the study: Immune responses induced by the vaccine were seen in roughly 95% of patients across multiple MHC alleles. Pseudoprogression appeared unrelated to alterations in the top peripheral T cell clonotypes detected by TCRB sequencing. According to the authors, sample limitations meant that analyses of patient blood samples could not be reproduced. PBMC samples for TCRB deep sequencing were selected based on availability.

Receptors were amplified or captured by the immunoSEQ multiplex PCR assay. Rearranged TCR beta chain sequences were amplified using the hsTCRB Kit according to the manufacturer's protocol. TCRB libraries were sequenced on an Illumina MiSeq. In the authors' own workflow: Demultiplexing, trimming and gene mapping were performed with the kit vendor's proprietary platform. TCRdb stores this immuneACCESS table with in-frame sequences only. Part of the clones is absent; in the studies checked, under half of the shortfall reflects unresolved V genes, and no reason is known for the rest. Clone size and V and J calls were adopted from that table, with D and trimming inferred from the DNA. This sample gives about 98,000 clones in total; around nine tenths of them show up just once. The leading ten clones occupy roughly 0.58% of the sample. In light of the paper, this sample's time point label describes: baseline, week 1 (first vaccination visit). Interpreted using the paper, the treatment or condition label stands for: pre-vaccination baseline after standard-of-care therapy. Donors had newly diagnosed WHO grade 3 or 4 IDH1-mutant astrocytomas with loss of nuclear ATRX. The samples were drawn from NOA16, a multicentre, single-arm, open-label phase I trial in Germany that tested a mutant IDH1 peptide vaccine in humans for the first time. Blood drawn at visit V03 was used as the baseline sample for immunogenicity testing. Genomic DNA for TCRB sequencing was extracted from EDTA blood using the DNeasy Blood and Tissue Kit.

V and J lose 0 bases and 3 bases, and a span of 9 bases separates them. Inclusive of the bounding cysteine and phenylalanine, the CDR3 is 14 residues long. Only CDR3 DNA is held: 42 bases, read in frame from base 1. A word on this clone: Its antigen has not been determined. No clone much larger than this one lies a single base away; base qualities are absent.

This TCR was sampled from a woman aged 45 to 65 with glioma. The sequencing here drew on PBMCs, taken from a glioma patient treated with radiotherapy, temozolomide or both. This sequence uses TRBV23-1 and TRBJ2-7; the D gene identity is not certain. TRBV23-1 is identified as an open reading frame with a role that is uncertain. At the DNA level, the sequence is TGCGCCAGCAGTCAATCAAAGACATTCTACGAGCAGTACTTC. This encodes CASSQSKTFYEQYF.